The following is a T cell receptor beta chain sequence with its context. Its antigen is currently unknown. These data belong to a study of vaccination effects on CD4 cells after COVID-19. Within the ViraFEST assay, antigen-specific CD4+ T cells underwent expansion with viral peptide pools prior to sequencing. Subsequent to a culture period of nine to ten days, CD4+ T cells were isolated. Vaccinated participants had no history of SARS-CoV-2 infection and tested negative for nucleocapsid antibodies. Cultures got half-medium changes with IL-2 on days 3 and 7. Profiling relied on immunoSEQ multiplex PCR, and the TCRdb table lists in-frame clones only, not all of them. The sample has about 40,000 clones, roughly 70% seen once. General study results and limits: In healthy vaccinees, only 1 of 255 vaccine-induced clones cross-reacted with common cold coronaviruses.

The source was CD4+ T cells from PBMCs cultured with SARS-CoV-2 spike peptides, collected before COVID-19 vaccination. This TCR was recovered from a human donor who received a COVID-19 vaccine.

CDR3 DNA sequence: TGTGCCAGCAGCTTAGCGCCAAATAGCGTCACCGGGGAGCTGTTTTTT. Its translation: CASSLAPNSVTGELFF. The chain has TRBV7-2 and TRBJ2-2; D is possibly TRBD2 (5 bases). This CDR3 region has 16 residues. Between the trimmed V and J ends, which lost 0 bases and 4 bases, there was a span of 12 bases. Germline V CDR1 and CDR2: SGHTA, FQGNSA.